The rows below give T cell receptor beta chains drawn from one sample of a study of T cell responses to AZD1222 COVID-19 vaccine. Assay: immunoSEQ multiplex PCR; the TCRdb copy retains only in-frame clones and omits some. This table has 150,000 to 200,000 clones, approximately 91% appearing once. This material consisted of peripheral blood, taken on day 0 of AZD1222 vaccination. These receptors were taken from an adult in good health. The CDR3 runs from the conserved cysteine through the conserved F or W. D genes are given only for firm matches. Clone size appears in some rows only: once, few, many, or a class for an expanded clone.

>TRBJ1-1|.|TRBV10-1|.
TGCGCCAGCAGTGAGTCATCCAGGGTTGACACTGAAGCTTTCTTT
CASSESSRVDTEAFF
>TRBJ2-6|.|TRBV5-1|.
TGCGCCAGCAGCTTGGTCCAATCTGGGGCCAACGTCCTGACTTTC
CASSLVQSGANVLTF
>TRBJ2-7|TRBD2|TRBV6-5|.
TGTGCCAGCAGTTCGCGACTAGCGGGTGGTCTCGAGCAGTACTTC
CASSSRLAGGLEQYF
>TRBJ2-3|.|TRBV12-3/TRBV12-4|.
TGTGCCAGTTCGATGTGGGGCACAGATACGCAGTATTTT
CASSMWGTDTQYF
>TRBJ1-1|.|TRBV28|few
TGTGCCAGCAATGGGGCAGGGCCCTTGAACACTGAAGCTTTCTTT
CASNGAGPLNTEAFF
>TRBJ1-1|.|TRBV12-3/TRBV12-4|.
TGTGCCAGCGGACAGATGAACACTGAAGCTTTCTTT
CASGQMNTEAFF
>TRBJ2-6|.|TRBV30|.
TGTGCCTGCACCCCGCCGGTAGCTGGGGCCAACGTCCTGACTTTC
CACTPPVAGANVLTF
>TRBJ2-7|.|TRBV7-9|.
TGTGCCAGCAGCTTCTCAGGGTTTGACGAGCAGTACTTC
CASSFSGFDEQYF
>TRBJ1-1|.|TRBV5-1|.
TGCGCCAGCAGCTTGAGAGCAGGGGTGGGTCGCGCTTTCTTT
CASSLRAGVGRAFF
>TRBJ1-2|.|TRBV4-3|.
TGCGCCAGCAGCCAGTTTTACAAGGCGACTAACTATGGCTACACCTTC
CASSQFYKATNYGYTF
>TRBJ2-7|.|TRBV25-1|.
TGTGCCAGCGCTAGGACTCTAACCTACGAGCAGTACTTC
CASARTLTYEQYF
>TRBJ2-5|TRBD2|TRBV10-1|.
TGCGCCAGCAGTCGGAGGTCGGGGGGGCAAGAGACCCAGTACTTC
CASSRRSGGQETQYF
>TRBJ1-1|.|TRBV9|.
TGTGCCAGCAGCTCAGGACAGCAGAACACTGAAGCTTTCTTT
CASSSGQQNTEAFF
>TRBJ1-1|.|TRBV7-6|.
TGTGCCAGCAGCTTGATGCAGATGAACACTGAAGCTTTCTTT
CASSLMQMNTEAFF
>TRBJ1-1|TRBD1|TRBV27|.
TGTGCCAGCAGTTTAGTCGGGACAGGGAGCCCTGAAGCTTTCTTT
CASSLVGTGSPEAFF
>TRBJ1-4|TRBD1|TRBV28|.
TGTGCCAGCAGTTCAACAGGGGGCTTGGGTGAAAAACTGTTTTTT
CASSSTGGLGEKLFF
>TRBJ2-7|TRBD1|TRBV19|.
TGTGCCAGTAGTATCACAGGGGGGAGAACCTACGAGCAGTACTTC
CASSITGGRTYEQYF
>TRBJ2-2|TRBD1|TRBV15|.
TGTGCCACCAGCAGAGTTTGGACAGGCGGAGGCACCGGGGAGCTGTTTTTT
CATSRVWTGGGTGELFF
>TRBJ1-2|TRBD1|TRBV27|.
TGTGCCAGTCAGGGGACAGGATCTAACTATGGCTACACCTTC
CASQGTGSNYGYTF
>TRBJ2-7|TRBD1|TRBV4-3|medium-sized
TGCGCCAGCAGCCAAGATTGGACAGGTACCTACGAGCAGTACTTC
CASSQDWTGTYEQYF
>TRBJ2-3|TRBD2|TRBV7-2|.
TGTGCCAGCAGCTTATTAGCGGGGATGATAGATACGCAGTATTTT
CASSLLAGMIDTQYF
>TRBJ1-1|.|TRBV10-3|.
TGTGCCATCAGTGATGGGGTGAACACTGAAGCTTTCTTT
CAISDGVNTEAFF
>TRBJ1-3|.|TRBV4-2|.
TGTGCCAGCAGCCAAGAGCTGCGACGGGGAAACACCATATATTTT
CASSQELRRGNTIYF
>TRBJ1-1|.|TRBV19|.
TGTGCCAGTAGTATAGATCCCCGGCGGGGCGTGATGTCTGAAGCTTTCTTT
CASSIDPRRGVMSEAFF
>TRBJ2-3|.|TRBV27|.
TGTGCCAGCAGTTTATCTTTCCCGACAGATACGCAGTATTTT
CASSLSFPTDTQYF
>TRBJ2-5|.|TRBV7-2|.
TGTGCCAGCAGCCTCCAGCGGAGCCAAGAGACCCAGTACTTC
CASSLQRSQETQYF
>TRBJ2-1|TRBD1|TRBV14|.
TGTGCCAGCAGCCGGGGACAGGGGATGATCAATGAGCAGTTCTTC
CASSRGQGMINEQFF
>TRBJ2-1|.|TRBV5-1|.
TGCGCCAGCAGAGTCACCACAGCCGGGGATGAGCAGTTCTTC
CASRVTTAGDEQFF
>TRBJ1-5|TRBD1|TRBV28|few
TGTGCCAGCAGCTCTCCCAATAGACAGGGTAATCAGCCCCAGCATTTT
CASSSPNRQGNQPQHF
>TRBJ1-2|.|TRBV14|.
TGTGCCAGCAGCCAAGATAGGGGACCCTCCTATGGCTACACCTTC
CASSQDRGPSYGYTF
>TRBJ1-5|TRBD1|TRBV19|once
TGTGCCAGTAGTGAAGACAGGGGGCTCAAGCCCCAGCATTTT
CASSEDRGLKPQHF
>TRBJ2-1|TRBD1|TRBV5-4|.
TGTGCCAGCAGCTTAAGTGGGACAGGGCAGGATGAGCAGTTCTTC
CASSLSGTGQDEQFF
>TRBJ2-5|.|TRBV30|.
TGTGCCTGGAGTCACGGTCCGGGAGAGACCCAGTACTTC
CAWSHGPGETQYF
>TRBJ2-1|TRBD2|TRBV6-2/TRBV6-3|.
TGTGCCAGCAGTGGGGAGGGGTTCAATGAGCAGTTCTTC
CASSGEGFNEQFF
>TRBJ1-1|.|TRBV12-3/TRBV12-4|.
TGTGCCAGCAGCCCAAGGAACACTGAAGCTTTCTTT
CASSPRNTEAFF
>TRBJ2-1|TRBD2|TRBV24-1|.
TGTGCCACCAGTCGACTAGCGGCCTCCTACAATGAGCAGTTCTTC
CATSRLAASYNEQFF
>TRBJ1-5|.|TRBV2|.
TGTGCCAGCAGTGACCTTAAACGGGGTCAGCCCCAGCATTTT
CASSDLKRGQPQHF
>TRBJ1-5|.|TRBV19|.
TGTGCCAGTAGACCGAACAATCAGCCCCAGCATTTT
CASRPNNQPQHF
>TRBJ1-2|.|TRBV9|.
TGTGCCAGCAGCGTAGCGGGGGGAGAGGGGTATGGCTACACCTTC
CASSVAGGEGYGYTF
>TRBJ2-5|.|TRBV10-1|.
TGCGCCAGCAGTAGGACAGAAGAAGAGACCCAGTACTTC
CASSRTEEETQYF
>TRBJ2-2|.|TRBV10-1|.
TGCGCCAGCAGTGAGTCAGGGAACACCGGGGAGCTGTTTTTT
CASSESGNTGELFF
>TRBJ1-3|.|TRBV2|.
TGTGCCAGCAGTGATAGTCAGAGCTCTGGAAACACCATATATTTT
CASSDSQSSGNTIYF
>TRBJ2-1|TRBD2|TRBV28|.
TGTGCCAGCAGCTCGTCCGGGGGGAAGAATGAGCAGTTCTTC
CASSSSGGKNEQFF
>TRBJ2-5|TRBD2|TRBV28|.
TGTGCCAGCAGACTAGCGGAGACCCAGTACTTC
CASRLAETQYF
>TRBJ1-6|.|TRBV9|.
TGTGCCAGCAGAGCCGGGGAGACGAATTCACCCCTCCACTTT
CASRAGETNSPLHF
>TRBJ2-3|TRBD2|TRBV3-1/TRBV3-2|.
TGTGCCAGCAGCCAGGGACTAGCGGGAGGCACAGATACGCAGTATTTT
CASSQGLAGGTDTQYF